These 30 T cell receptor beta chains came from one sample sequenced in a study of T cell repertoires in cytomegalovirus infection. TCRdb reprocessed the reads with MiXCR, giving one entry per CDR3 protein. The sample comprises roughly 720,000 distinct CDR3 sequences, 35% to 40% of which are singletons, and 2.8% rests with the top ten. Sequenced: PBMCs. These receptors were taken from a human donor in good health (CMV status not recorded). Some clones in this sample may be carry-over from other donors' samples.

This clonotype has only a few counts. This chain's CDR3 is CASSLHSGTNSGNTIYF. The CDR3 DNA reads TGTGCCAGCAGCTTACACTCGGGGACTAACTCTGGAAACACCATATATTTT. The chain joins TRBV7-2 to TRBJ1-3; D is perhaps TRBD1 (5 bases). Germline V gene sequence: CDR1 SGHTA, CDR2 FQGNSA. This CDR3 region has 17 residues. Trimming shortened V by 2 bases and J by 0 bases, and 14 bases separated the two germline ends.

This clonotype was observed many times. This sequence joins TRBV7-2 and TRBJ2-7; D may be TRBD2 (7 bases). The CDR3 has 14 residues. Trimming took 0 bases from V and 5 from J, leaving 11 bases between them. Germline CDR1 is SGHTA and CDR2 is FQGNSA. The CDR3 sequence is CASSLARGAHEQYF. The CDR3 DNA reads as TGTGCCAGCAGCTTAGCACGGGGGGCGCACGAGCAGTACTTC. Variable domain in full (rest from reference TRBV7-2 and TRBJ2-7): GAGVSQSPSNKVTEKGKDVELRCDPISGHTALYWYRQSLGQGLEFLIYFQGNSAPDKSGLPSDRFSAERTGGSVSTLTIQRTQQEDSAVYLCASSLARGAHEQYFGPGTRLTVT.

This clonotype has more than one count but fewer than ten. J is TRBJ2-5 and V is TRBV4-2, with D possibly being TRBD2 (5 bases). The CDR3 length is 13 residues. From germline, CDR1 is LGHNA and CDR2 YNFKEQ. The germline V and J ends were trimmed by 0 bases and 4 bases, with 6 bases remaining between them. The CDR3 protein is CASSQEEGETQYF. The CDR3 DNA is TGTGCCAGCAGCCAAGAAGAGGGAGAGACCCAGTACTTC.

A few counts support this clonotype. The chain is built from TRBV29-1 and TRBJ2-2; perhaps D is TRBD1 or TRBD2 (5 bases each). The germline V gene has CDR1 SQVTM and CDR2 ANQGSEA. The CDR3 runs to 13 residues. The CDR3 DNA follows: TGCAGTAGTGGGGGAGCGAACACCGGGGAGCTGTTTTTT. Amino acids: CSSGGANTGELFF.

Only a few counts were recorded for this clonotype. The CDR3, as DNA: TGTGCCAGCAGCTTAGGACAGGGGGCGGGTGAGCAGTACTTC. Translated: CASSLGQGAGEQYF. The chain employs TRBV7-9 and TRBJ2-7, with TRBD1 identical over 10 bases. Germline V gene lookup returns CDR1 SEHNR and CDR2 FQNEAQ (reference sequence). There are 14 residues in the CDR3. Trimming removed 1 base from V and 7 bases from J; junction bases left unmatched: 4.

The genes are TRBV5-6 and TRBJ2-5; 8 bases map to TRBD1. Germline CDR1 is SGHDT and CDR2 is YYEEEE. This CDR3 is built from 16 residues. The trim removed 4 bases at V and 1 base at J, leaving 9 bases unmatched. The CDR3 loop reads CASSLAPGTGQETQYF. The CDR3 bases are TGTGCCAGCAGCCTTGCCCCTGGGACAGGCCAAGAGACCCAGTACTTC.

Comment on this clonotype: Mismatch with germline at one junction end may stem from a read error. The chain combines TRBV4-1 with TRBJ1-2; 9 bases align to TRBD1. In germline, CDR1 is MGHRA, CDR2 YSYEKL. CDR3 length equals 13 residues. The CDR3 is CASSLRTGEGYTF. The DNA of the CDR3 is TGTGCCAGCAGCCTTCGGACAGGGGAAGGCTACACCTTC.

This clonotype appeared many times. The gene calls are TRBV7-9 and TRBJ1-2; D ambiguous. The V end was cut by 1 base, the J end by 2 bases, with 11 bases between. Looked up from germline, CDR1 is SEHNR and CDR2 is FQNEAQ (reference sequence). The CDR3 length is 15 residues. DNA of the CDR3: TGTGCCAGCAGCTTAGACCGGGTAGCCAACTATGGCTACACCTTC. Its translation is CASSLDRVANYGYTF.

The J gene is TRBJ2-1, the V gene TRBV7-8, with 12 bases identical to TRBD2. The CDR3 sequence is 16 residues long. Trimming at V came to 1 base and at J to 4 bases, leaving 2 bases not matched to a gene. The germline V gene encodes CDR1 SGHVS and CDR2 FQNEAQ. CDR3 sequence (DNA): TGTGCCAGCAGCTTAGAACTAGCGGGAGGATACAATGAGCAGTTCTTC. It encodes CASSLELAGGYNEQFF.

This clonotype was counted only a few times. The rearrangement links TRBV28 to TRBJ1-6; no clear D. Germline-derived CDR1 and CDR2 are MDHEN and SYDVKM. The germline V and J ends were trimmed by 6 bases and 0 bases, with 15 bases remaining between them. The CDR3 covers 17 residues. CDR3 sequence: CASSPAGRSSYNSPLHF. As DNA, the CDR3 is TGTGCCAGCAGCCCCGCAGGCCGAAGCTCCTATAATTCACCCCTCCACTTT.

Concerning this clonotype: A much larger clone is a single base away; this may be a read error. Here the CDR3 omits its conserved ending phenylalanine or tryptophan, so a read error is the likely source. This rearrangement joins TRBV7-2 to TRBJ2-7, with 14 bases that match TRBD2. Trimming at V came to 2 bases and at J to 5 bases, leaving 20 bases not matched to a gene. Germline lookup yields CDR1 SGHTA and CDR2 FQGNSA. The CDR3 totals 21 residues. The CDR3 spells CASSLPRWAGGTSGSGDEQYL. Written as DNA, the CDR3 is TGTGCCAGCAGCTTACCCCGGTGGGCCGGAGGGACTAGCGGGAGCGGCGACGAGCAGTACTTG.

The chain combines TRBV30 with TRBJ2-2; 7 nucleotides line up with TRBD2. Germline V gene lookup returns CDR1 GTSNPN and CDR2 SVGIG (reference sequence). Trimming took 2 bases from V and 4 from J; bases not matched to a gene: 10. The CDR3 sequence is 16 residues long. CDR3 region: CAWSLRPTSFTGELFF. In DNA form, the CDR3 reads TGTGCCTGGAGTTTGCGTCCGACTAGCTTCACCGGGGAGCTGTTTTTT.

V usage is TRBV15 and J usage is TRBJ1-1, with D possibly TRBD1 on 5 matching bases. This CDR3 comprises 14 residues. The V end lost 3 bases, the J end lost 3 bases, and 11 bases lay between the germline ends. Germline V CDR1 and CDR2: LNHNV, YYDKDF (reference sequence). CDR3 DNA: TGTGCCACCAGCAGCTCAGGGACCTACACTGAAGCTTTCTTT. This encodes CATSSSGTYTEAFF. Based on the CDR3 plus reference TRBV15 and TRBJ1-1, the full variable domain is DAMVIQNPRYQVTQFGKPVTLSCSQTLNHNVMYWYQQKSSQAPKLLFHYYDKDFNNEADTPDNFQSRRPNTSFCFLDIRSPGLGDTAMYLCATSSSGTYTEAFFGQGTRLTVV.

This clonotype was picked up one time. An end of the junction differs from the germline gene, which may be a read error. This chain links TRBV19 with TRBJ1-2, with unresolved D. Germline lookup yields CDR1 LNHDA and CDR2 SQIVND (reference sequence). The CDR3 is made up of 13 amino acids. The CDR3 is CASSFGANYVYTF. In DNA, the CDR3 is TGTGCCAGTAGTTTCGGAGCTAACTATGTCTACACCTTC.

This clonotype occurred many times. The rearrangement joins TRBV28 to TRBJ2-3; the match to TRBD2 covers 8 bases. The CDR3 is made up of 14 amino acids. Per the germline V gene, CDR1 is MDHEN and CDR2 is SYDVKM. The trim removed 7 bases at V and 2 bases at J, leaving 5 bases unmatched. This CDR3 reads CASNAGGLTDTQYF. CDR3 DNA: TGTGCCAGCAACGCGGGGGGCCTCACAGATACGCAGTATTTT.

This clonotype was counted between two and nine times. The chain has TRBV7-9 and TRBJ1-6, with 7 bases aligning to TRBD1. J was trimmed by 2 bases and V by 5 bases; bases with no gene match: 6. CDR3 size: 16 residues. Germline V gives CDR1 SEHNR, CDR2 FQNEAQ (reference sequence). The CDR3 spells CASSLGQAPYNSPLHF. In DNA form, the CDR3 reads TGTGCCAGCAGCCTCGGACAGGCTCCCTATAATTCACCCCTCCACTTT.

This chain uses TRBV6-2 or TRBV6-3 with TRBJ2-1; the D is unclear. This CDR3 region has 13 residues. V lost 2 bases and J 5 bases, leaving 7 bases between the germline ends. CDR1 MNHEY and CDR2 SVGEGT come from the germline V gene. In nucleotides, the CDR3 is TGTGCCAGCAGTTACGCTAGTAACAATGAGCAGTTCTTC. It codes for CASSYASNNEQFF.

This clonotype appeared a single time. The chain combines TRBV28 with TRBJ1-5; D is unclear. Per germline, CDR1 MDHEN and CDR2 SYDVKM. V lost 0 bases and J 5 bases, leaving 14 bases between the germline ends. The CDR3 extends over 16 amino acids. CDR3 DNA sequence: TGTGCCAGCAGTTTATGGGGCAGGACCATCGATCAGCCCCAGCATTTT. Its translation is CASSLWGRTIDQPQHF.

In regard to this clonotype: With a much larger clone just one base away, this may be a read error. This chain joins TRBV7-2 and TRBJ2-7; weak D call: TRBD1 (5 bases). Trimming stripped 4 bases from V and 0 bases from J, with 7 bases between. Per germline, CDR1 SGHTA and CDR2 FQGNSA. The CDR3 covers 13 residues. DNA for the CDR3: TGTGCCAGCAGCTCGGACAACTCCTACGAGCAGTACTTC. Its protein is CASSSDNSYEQYF. Based on the CDR3 plus reference TRBV7-2 and TRBJ2-7, the full variable domain is GAGVSQSPSNKVTEKGKDVELRCDPISGHTALYWYRQSLGQGLEFLIYFQGNSAPDKSGLPSDRFSAERTGGSVSTLTIQRTQQEDSAVYLCASSSDNSYEQYFGPGTRLTVT.

This clonotype was picked up many times. V gene TRBV7-9 combines with J gene TRBJ2-3; D unresolved. Germline V gene sequence: CDR1 SEHNR, CDR2 FQNEAQ (reference sequence). The length of the CDR3 is 17 residues. Trimming shortened V by 3 bases and J by 0 bases, and 16 bases separated the two germline ends. The CDR3: CASSLLFLGYSTDTQYF. The CDR3 DNA reads TGTGCCAGCAGCTTGCTCTTTCTGGGGTATAGCACAGATACGCAGTATTTT.

The chain is built from TRBV14 and TRBJ2-7, with 9 nucleotides matching TRBD1. The CDR3 extends over 15 amino acids. V trimming: 3 bases; J trimming: 3 bases; junction bases outside the gene matches: 6. CDR1 is SGHDN and CDR2 is FVKESK in the germline V gene. The CDR3 nucleotides are TGTGCCAGCAGCCACTCTGGGACAGGGATCTACGAGCAGTACTTC. Amino acid sequence: CASSHSGTGIYEQYF.

The genes are TRBV11-2 and TRBJ1-2; 7 nucleotides align to TRBD1. Germline V gene sequence: CDR1 SGHAT, CDR2 FQNNGV. The trim removed 8 bases at V and 6 bases at J, leaving 15 bases unmatched. This CDR3 spans 15 amino acids. The CDR3 region has the DNA TGTGCCAGCTGCTCGTTGGGGACAGTGGGCCATGGCTACACCTTC. It is translated as CASCSLGTVGHGYTF.

This clonotype appeared a few times. The chain has TRBV12-3 or TRBV12-4 and TRBJ1-1; D is undetermined. The CDR3 sequence is 15 residues long. V gave up 2 bases and J gave up 5 bases, with 15 bases separating them. The CDR3 is CASSLNPKGGTEAFF. The CDR3 DNA follows: TGTGCCAGCAGTTTAAACCCGAAGGGCGGGACTGAAGCTTTCTTT.

This chain uses TRBV19 with TRBJ2-5; no reliable D call. CDR3 length: 14 residues. V gave up 3 bases and J gave up 0 bases, with 8 bases separating them. CDR1 and CDR2 (germline): LNHDA, SQIVND (reference sequence). The DNA for the CDR3 is TGTGCCAGTAGTATGTGGCAGAACCAAGAGACCCAGTACTTC. It encodes CASSMWQNQETQYF.

There are many counts of this clonotype. The chain has TRBV10-3 and TRBJ2-6, with D unclear. Germline CDR1 reads ENHRY; CDR2 reads SYGVKD. CDR3 length equals 16 residues. The V and J ends lost 8 bases and 0 bases respectively, with 14 bases between them. CDR3 in DNA: TGTGCCATCGGAGACCTTACCCCCTCTGGGGCCAACGTCCTGACTTTC. Translated: CAIGDLTPSGANVLTF.

A few counts support this clonotype. V usage is TRBV14 and J usage is TRBJ2-7; no clear D gene. V lost 4 bases to trimming and J lost 9 bases, with 13 bases between them. Per germline, CDR1 SGHDN and CDR2 FVKESK. The CDR3 totals 12 residues. CDR3 bases: TGTGCCAGCAGCCCCTCGTACACACGGCAGTACTTC. It specifies CASSPSYTRQYF.

The chain employs TRBV5-8 and TRBJ1-6; D is perhaps TRBD1 (5 bases). With 1 base removed from V and 5 bases from J, the gap between germline ends came to 13 bases. The CDR3 has 16 residues. Per germline, CDR1 SGHTS and CDR2 YDEGEE. CDR3 loop: CASSLWGRTDNSPLHF. The CDR3, as DNA: TGTGCCAGCAGCTTGTGGGGCAGGACGGATAATTCACCCCTCCACTTT.

Worth noting for this clonotype: One end of the junction varies from germline; a read error may be responsible. J is TRBJ1-1 and V is TRBV7-9, with a possible D match to TRBD1 (6 bases). Per germline, CDR1 SEHNR and CDR2 FQNEAQ (reference sequence). CDR3 length: 19 residues. The CDR3 sequence is CASSLVMGGPVLMNSEAFF. Here the CDR3 DNA reads TGTGCCAGCAGCTTAGTGATGGGGGGGCCCGTCCTGATGAACAGTGAAGCTTTCTTT.

This clonotype was counted many times. The chain links TRBV7-8 to TRBJ2-2; no reliable D call. Deletions cut 4 bases from V and 7 bases from J, with 7 bases between. The CDR3 sequence is 12 residues long. The germline gives CDR1 SGHVS, CDR2 FQNEAQ. The CDR3 loop reads CASSSKYGELFF. Here the CDR3 DNA reads TGTGCCAGCAGCTCAAAATACGGGGAGCTGTTTTTT.

This clonotype showed up just a few times. The V call is TRBV7-9, the J call TRBJ2-7; 8 bases fit TRBD2. V lost 1 base and J lost 5; bases outside the gene matches: 4. Germline V gene lookup returns CDR1 SEHNR and CDR2 FQNEAQ (reference sequence). The CDR3 totals 14 residues. CDR3 residues: CASSLVGLADEQYF. CDR3 nucleotide sequence: TGTGCCAGCAGCTTAGTAGGACTAGCTGACGAGCAGTACTTC.